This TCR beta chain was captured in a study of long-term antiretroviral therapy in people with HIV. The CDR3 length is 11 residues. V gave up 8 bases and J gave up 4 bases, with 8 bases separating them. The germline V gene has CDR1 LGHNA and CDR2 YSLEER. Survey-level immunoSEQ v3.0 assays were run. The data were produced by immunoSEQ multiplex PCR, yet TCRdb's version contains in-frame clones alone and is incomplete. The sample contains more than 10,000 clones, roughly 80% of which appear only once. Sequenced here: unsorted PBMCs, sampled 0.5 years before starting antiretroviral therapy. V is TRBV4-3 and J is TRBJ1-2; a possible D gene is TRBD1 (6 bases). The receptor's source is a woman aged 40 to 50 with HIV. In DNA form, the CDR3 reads TGCGCCAGCGGAGGGGGCTATGGCTACACCTTC. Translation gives CASGGGYGYTF.